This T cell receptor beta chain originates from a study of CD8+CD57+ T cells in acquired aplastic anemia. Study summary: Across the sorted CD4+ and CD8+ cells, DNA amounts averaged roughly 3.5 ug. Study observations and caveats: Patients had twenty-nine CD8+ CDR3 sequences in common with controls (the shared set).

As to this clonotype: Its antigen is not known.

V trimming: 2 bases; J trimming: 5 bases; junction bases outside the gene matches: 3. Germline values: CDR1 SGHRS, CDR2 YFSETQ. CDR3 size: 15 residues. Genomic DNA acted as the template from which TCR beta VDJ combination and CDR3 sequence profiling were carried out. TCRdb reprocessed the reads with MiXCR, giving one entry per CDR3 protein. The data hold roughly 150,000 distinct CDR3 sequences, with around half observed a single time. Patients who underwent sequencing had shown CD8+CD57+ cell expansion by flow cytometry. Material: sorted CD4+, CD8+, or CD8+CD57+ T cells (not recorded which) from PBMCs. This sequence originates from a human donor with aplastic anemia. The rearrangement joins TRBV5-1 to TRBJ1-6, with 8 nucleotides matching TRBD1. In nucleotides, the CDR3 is TGCGCCAGCAGCTTCCCGGACAGGGATAATTCACCCCTCCACTTT. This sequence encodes CASSFPDRDNSPLHF.